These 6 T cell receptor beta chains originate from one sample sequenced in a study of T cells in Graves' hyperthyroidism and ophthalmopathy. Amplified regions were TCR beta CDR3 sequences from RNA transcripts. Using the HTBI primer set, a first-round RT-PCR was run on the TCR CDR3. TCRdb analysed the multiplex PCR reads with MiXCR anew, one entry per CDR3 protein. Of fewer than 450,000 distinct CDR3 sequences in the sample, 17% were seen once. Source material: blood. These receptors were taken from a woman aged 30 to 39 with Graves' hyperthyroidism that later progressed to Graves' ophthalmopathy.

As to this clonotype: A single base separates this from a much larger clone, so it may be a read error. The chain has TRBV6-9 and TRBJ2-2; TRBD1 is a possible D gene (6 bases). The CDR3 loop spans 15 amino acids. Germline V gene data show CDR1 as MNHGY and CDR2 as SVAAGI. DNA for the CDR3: TGTGCCAGCGGTTACAGGACAGCGAACACCGGGGAGCTGTTTTTT. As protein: CASGYRTANTGELFF.

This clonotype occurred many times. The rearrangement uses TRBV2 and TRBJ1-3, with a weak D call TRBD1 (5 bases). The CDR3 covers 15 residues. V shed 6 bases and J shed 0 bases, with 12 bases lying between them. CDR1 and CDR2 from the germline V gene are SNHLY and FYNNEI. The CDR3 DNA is TGTGCCAGCAGGGGGGGACTGCGCTCTGGAAACACCATATATTTT. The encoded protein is CASRGGLRSGNTIYF.

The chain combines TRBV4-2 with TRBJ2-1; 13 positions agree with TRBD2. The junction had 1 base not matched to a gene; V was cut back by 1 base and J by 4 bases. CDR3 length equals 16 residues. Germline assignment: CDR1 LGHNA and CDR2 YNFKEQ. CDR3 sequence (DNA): TGTGCCAGCAGCCAAGGGACTAGCGGGAGTTACAATGAGCAGTTCTTC. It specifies CASSQGTSGSYNEQFF.

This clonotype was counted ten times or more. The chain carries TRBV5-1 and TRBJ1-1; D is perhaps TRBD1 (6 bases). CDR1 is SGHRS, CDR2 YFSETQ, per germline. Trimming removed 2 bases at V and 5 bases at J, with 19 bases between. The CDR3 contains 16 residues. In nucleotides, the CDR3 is TGCGCCAGCAGCTTTCTTCAGGGGATTGGAGATACTGAAGCTTTCTTT. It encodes CASSFLQGIGDTEAFF. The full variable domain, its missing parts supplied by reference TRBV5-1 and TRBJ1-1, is KAGVTQTPRYLIKTRGQQVTLSCSPISGHRSVSWYQQTPGQGLQFLFEYFSETQRNKGNFPGRFSGRQFSNSRSEMNVSTLELGDSALYLCASSFLQGIGDTEAFFGQGTRLTVV.

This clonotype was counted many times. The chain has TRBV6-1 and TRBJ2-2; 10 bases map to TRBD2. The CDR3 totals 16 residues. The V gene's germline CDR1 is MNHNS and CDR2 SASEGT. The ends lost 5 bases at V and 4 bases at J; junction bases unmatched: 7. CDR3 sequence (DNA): TGTGCCAGCAGTCGACGGACTAGCGGACCCACCGGGGAGCTGTTTTTT. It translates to CASSRRTSGPTGELFF.

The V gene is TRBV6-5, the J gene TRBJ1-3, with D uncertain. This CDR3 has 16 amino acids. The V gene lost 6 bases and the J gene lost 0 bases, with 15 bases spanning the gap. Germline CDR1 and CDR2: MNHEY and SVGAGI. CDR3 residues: CASRYTPGSSGNTIYF. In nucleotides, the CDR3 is TGTGCCAGCAGATACACCCCGGGGTCCTCTGGAAACACCATATATTTT.